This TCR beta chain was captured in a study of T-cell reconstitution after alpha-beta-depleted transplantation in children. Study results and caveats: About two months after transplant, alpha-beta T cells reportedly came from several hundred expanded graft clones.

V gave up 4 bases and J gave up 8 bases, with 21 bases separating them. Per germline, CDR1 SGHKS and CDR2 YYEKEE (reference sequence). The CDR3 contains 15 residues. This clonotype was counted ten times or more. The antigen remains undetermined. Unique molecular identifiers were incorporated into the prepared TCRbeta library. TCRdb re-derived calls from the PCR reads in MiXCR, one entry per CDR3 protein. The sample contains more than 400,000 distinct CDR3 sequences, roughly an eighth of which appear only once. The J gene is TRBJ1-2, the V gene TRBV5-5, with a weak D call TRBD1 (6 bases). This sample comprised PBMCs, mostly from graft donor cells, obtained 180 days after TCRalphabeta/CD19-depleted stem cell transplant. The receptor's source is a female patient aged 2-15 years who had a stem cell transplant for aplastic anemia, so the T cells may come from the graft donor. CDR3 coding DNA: TGTGCCAGCAGCGCGATGAACAGGGCCCAGGGCGGCTACACCTTC. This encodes CASSAMNRAQGGYTF.